This T cell receptor (beta chain) comes out of a study of immune evolution from preneoplasia to lung adenocarcinoma. The study's findings and limits: KRAS-mutant nodules had the highest T cell clonality.

The V segment lost 3 bases and the J segment 4 bases; nucleotides outside the gene matches: 4. There are 15 residues in the CDR3. Per germline, CDR1 LGHNA and CDR2 YSLEER. Comment on this clone: Its specificity is unknown.

Resections took place in Japan or China from about 2013 to 2018. After pathologic assessment, macro-dissection selected premalignant or tumor cells for extraction. Measured with immunoSEQ multiplex PCR; TCRdb has only the in-frame clones, and not every one. The sample consists of 11,000 to 15,000 clones, roughly 86% of them appearing once. The sequenced sample consisted of FFPE minimally invasive lung adenocarcinoma tissue. The chain links TRBV4-3 to TRBJ1-1; 11 bases fit TRBD1. The TCR sequence derives from a person aged 60-79 years with lung adenocarcinoma. The CDR3 region is CASSHGTGGRTEAFF. The DNA of the CDR3 is TGCGCCAGCAGCCATGGGACAGGGGGTCGCACTGAAGCTTTCTTT.